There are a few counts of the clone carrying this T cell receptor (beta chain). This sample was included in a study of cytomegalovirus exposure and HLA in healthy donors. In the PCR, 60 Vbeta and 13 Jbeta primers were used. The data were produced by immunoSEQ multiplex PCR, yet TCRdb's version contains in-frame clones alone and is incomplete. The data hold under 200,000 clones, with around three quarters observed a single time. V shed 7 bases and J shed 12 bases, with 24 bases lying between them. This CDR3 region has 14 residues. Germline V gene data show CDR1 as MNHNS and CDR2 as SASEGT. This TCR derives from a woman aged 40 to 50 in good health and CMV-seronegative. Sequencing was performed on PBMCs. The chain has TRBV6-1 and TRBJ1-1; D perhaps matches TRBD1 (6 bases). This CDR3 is CASILFGTPGRTFF. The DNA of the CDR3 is TGTGCCAGCATCCTCTTCGGGACACCGGGGAGAACTTTCTTT.